This T cell receptor beta chain was captured in a study of blood T cell repertoires in COVID-19. Study context: From the United States, Italy and Spain came samples of acute and convalescent COVID-19.

Per the original data handling: Counts of nucleated cells, estimated from reference gene primer amplification, were obtained. Profiling relied on immunoSEQ multiplex PCR, and the TCRdb table lists in-frame clones only, not all of them. V and J calls and clone size are as listed in that table; D and trimming were resolved from the DNA. The sample carries tens of thousands of clones, around 84% recorded once. Sequencing was done on a sample of peripheral blood. The TCR comes from a man in his fifties or sixties with active COVID-19.

The CDR3 DNA sequence: TGTGCCAGCAGCACCGGGACAGGGATCGGTATACAGACCCAGTACTTC. Protein product: CASSTGTGIGIQTQYF. The chain uses TRBV5-4 and TRBJ2-5, with 9 bases fitting TRBD1. Per germline, CDR1 SGHNT and CDR2 YYREEE (reference sequence). V trimming: 4 bases; J trimming: 6 bases; junction bases outside the gene matches: 13. The length of the CDR3 is 16 residues.